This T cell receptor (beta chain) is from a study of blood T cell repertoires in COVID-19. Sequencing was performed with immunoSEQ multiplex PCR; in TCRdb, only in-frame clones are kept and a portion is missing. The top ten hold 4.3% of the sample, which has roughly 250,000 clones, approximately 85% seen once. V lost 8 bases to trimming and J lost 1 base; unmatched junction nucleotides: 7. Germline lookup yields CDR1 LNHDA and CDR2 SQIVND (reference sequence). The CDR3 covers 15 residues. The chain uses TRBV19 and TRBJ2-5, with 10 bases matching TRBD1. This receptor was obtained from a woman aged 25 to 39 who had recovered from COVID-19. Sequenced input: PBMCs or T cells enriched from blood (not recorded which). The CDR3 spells CASAFWDRGQETQYF. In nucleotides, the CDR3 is TGTGCCAGTGCCTTTTGGGACAGGGGCCAAGAGACCCAGTACTTC. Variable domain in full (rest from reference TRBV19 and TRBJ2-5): DGGITQSPKYLFRKEGQNVTLSCEQNLNHDAMYWYRQDPGQGLRLIYYSQIVNDFQKGDIAEGYSVSREKKESFPLTVTSAQKNPTAFYLCASAFWDRGQETQYFGPGTRLLVL.